This entry lists 24 T cell receptor beta chains sequenced from one sample in a study of beta chain features in type 1 diabetes. Study results and caveats: Moderately but significantly shorter TCRB CDR3s were found in Type 1 diabetes patients in all four CD4+ subsets.

These receptors lack a known antigen. The sequenced template was cDNA made from the entire isolated RNA. The method was immunoSEQ multiplex PCR; TCRdb's version includes in-frame clones alone and lacks a portion of them. The profile shows about 340,000 clones, roughly 13% of them singletons. Sequenced input: naive CD4+ T cells from blood. The receptors stem from a young woman with type 1 diabetes.

This clone was counted a few times. The chain carries TRBV6-1 and TRBJ1-2; D call uncertain. Deletions cut 6 bases from V and 2 bases from J, with 13 bases between. CDR3 length: 14 amino acids. The germline gives CDR1 MNHNS, CDR2 SASEGT. The CDR3 region is CASRVQAINYGYTF. For the CDR3, the DNA is TGTGCCAGCAGGGTGCAGGCGATAAACTATGGCTACACCTTC.

The chain joins TRBV5-1 to TRBJ1-5; D perhaps matches TRBD1 (5 bases). V dropped 5 bases and J dropped 5 bases, with 17 bases sitting between them. Germline CDR1 and CDR2: SGHRS and YFSETQ. This CDR3 comprises 15 residues. CDR3 residues: CASRGDSGEDQPQHF. For the CDR3, the DNA is TGCGCCAGCAGGGGCGACAGCGGGGAAGATCAGCCCCAGCATTTT.

V usage is TRBV7-2 and J usage is TRBJ2-1, with D unclear. Deletions cut 5 bases from V and 3 bases from J, with 17 bases between. Germline assignment: CDR1 SGHTA and CDR2 FQGNSA. The CDR3 spans 16 residues. Written as DNA, the CDR3 is TGTGCCAGCAGCCCCCGGCGGAATCCTCACTACAATGAGCAGTTCTTC. Translation: CASSPRRNPHYNEQFF. Drawing the rest from reference TRBV7-2 and TRBJ2-1, the complete variable domain is GAGVSQSPSNKVTEKGKDVELRCDPISGHTALYWYRQSLGQGLEFLIYFQGNSAPDKSGLPSDRFSAERTGGSVSTLTIQRTQQEDSAVYLCASSPRRNPHYNEQFFGPGTRLTVL.

The gene calls are TRBV14 and TRBJ2-5, with D perhaps TRBD1 (7 bases). Germline CDR1 is SGHDN and CDR2 is FVKESK. The ends were cut back, 4 bases at V and 3 bases at J, with 18 bases in the middle. There are 16 residues in the CDR3. CDR3 sequence (DNA): TGTGCCAGCAGCCCATGGGACAGAGGAGGGGAAGAGACCCAGTACTTC. Protein: CASSPWDRGGEETQYF.

The rearrangement uses TRBV18 and TRBJ1-1; D may be TRBD1 (5 bases). The CDR3 has 14 residues. CDR1 KGHSH and CDR2 LQKENI come from the germline V gene. The V end was cut by 3 bases, the J end by 0 bases, with 8 bases between. The CDR3 loop is CASSPYRLNTEAFF. Written as DNA, the CDR3 is TGTGCCAGCTCACCCTACAGGCTGAACACTGAAGCTTTCTTT.

CDR3 in amino acids: CASSLPAGGIQYF. CDR3 nucleotides: TGCGCCAGCAGCTTGCCGGCAGGAGGAATTCAGTACTTC. The chain combines TRBV5-1 with TRBJ2-4, with D possibly being TRBD2 (5 bases). This CDR3 has 13 residues. V was pared by 1 base and J by 10 bases, with 12 bases between. CDR1 SGHRS and CDR2 YFSETQ come from the germline V gene.

This clone has a handful of counts. This chain connects TRBV27 to TRBJ2-5; 8 bases align to TRBD1. The trim removed 4 bases at V and 5 bases at J, leaving 9 bases unmatched. The CDR3 has 15 amino acids. CDR1 is MNHEY and CDR2 is SMNVEV in the germline V gene (reference sequence). Here the CDR3 DNA reads TGTGCCAGCAGTTCCGGACAGGGCTCCCGGGAGACCCAGTACTTC. It specifies CASSSGQGSRETQYF.

The V call is TRBV30, the J call TRBJ2-4, with TRBD1 matching over 7 bases. Losses at the gene ends were 2 bases for V and 6 bases for J; bases not matched to a gene: 4. Germline CDR1 is GTSNPN and CDR2 is SVGIG (reference sequence). The CDR3 is 13 amino acids. CDR3 amino acids: CAWSSSGGNIQYF. DNA of the CDR3: TGTGCCTGGAGTTCCTCAGGGGGAAACATTCAGTACTTC.

V is TRBV7-2 and J is TRBJ1-2, with 8 bases fitting TRBD1. CDR1 is SGHTA and CDR2 is FQGNSA in the germline V gene. The CDR3 runs 15 residues. Trimming cost V 4 bases and J 2 bases; bases outside gene matches: 6. The CDR3 DNA follows: TGTGCCAGCAGCTCATCCGGGACAGGCAACTATGGCTACACCTTC. This encodes CASSSSGTGNYGYTF.

This clone was detected a few times. The rearrangement links TRBV6-5 to TRBJ1-4, with 8 bases identical to TRBD1. The CDR3 length is 14 residues. The V and J ends lost 4 bases and 7 bases, in that order; junction bases with no gene match: 5. Per germline, CDR1 MNHEY and CDR2 SVGAGI. The CDR3, as DNA: TGTGCCAGCAGTTGGACAGGGTTAGGTGAAAAACTGTTTTTT. This codes for CASSWTGLGEKLFF.

The chain joins TRBV4-1 to TRBJ1-2, with 7 bases fitting TRBD1. V lost 0 bases, J lost 4 bases, and 5 bases stayed unmatched. From germline, CDR1 is MGHRA and CDR2 YSYEKL. This CDR3 is built from 15 residues. The CDR3 sequence is CASSQEGQTLYGYTF. The CDR3 nucleotides read TGCGCCAGCAGCCAAGAGGGACAGACACTCTATGGCTACACCTTC.

This chain joins TRBV5-8 and TRBJ2-7; TRBD1 aligns across 9 bases. The CDR3 totals 13 residues. The germline gives CDR1 SGHTS, CDR2 YDEGEE. The V gene end was trimmed by 0 bases and the J gene end by 8 bases; junction bases not matched to a gene: 3. CDR3 residues: CASSLEGQGKQYV. The CDR3, as DNA: TGTGCCAGCAGCTTGGAGGGACAGGGAAAGCAGTACGTC.

This clone was counted only a few times. This sequence joins TRBV5-1 and TRBJ1-4; maybe TRBD1 (5 bases). This CDR3 has 14 residues. CDR1 is SGHRS and CDR2 is YFSETQ in the germline V gene. V gave up 4 bases and J gave up 7 bases, with 14 bases separating them. Here the CDR3 DNA reads TGCGCCAGCAGCCCCCAGGGTTCCGTTGAAAAACTGTTTTTT. It is translated as CASSPQGSVEKLFF.

The chain couples TRBV7-8 to TRBJ2-7, with TRBD2 identical over 7 bases. This CDR3 has 14 residues. After removal of 2 bases from V and 2 bases from J, the junction contained 3 bases not matched to a gene. Germline lookup yields CDR1 SGHVS and CDR2 FQNEAQ. The CDR3 here is CASSLFGGTYEQYF. CDR3 DNA: TGTGCCAGCAGCTTATTCGGGGGGACCTACGAGCAGTACTTC.

The J gene is TRBJ1-1, the V gene TRBV18; D is unresolved. The CDR3 length is 13 residues. Trimming shortened V by 5 bases and J by 2 bases, and 9 bases separated the two germline ends. The V gene's germline CDR1 is KGHSH and CDR2 LQKENI. DNA for the CDR3: TGTGCCAGCTCAGCCGTGAGTAACACTGAAGCTTTCTTT. It yields the protein CASSAVSNTEAFF. Variable domain in full (rest from reference TRBV18 and TRBJ1-1): NAGVMQNPRHLVRRRGQEARLRCSPMKGHSHVYWYRQLPEEGLKFMVYLQKENIIDESGMPKERFSAEFPKEGPSILRIQQVVRGDSAAYFCASSAVSNTEAFFGQGTRLTVV.

J is TRBJ2-1 and V is TRBV6-5, with TRBD2 as a possible D gene (6 bases). Germline V CDR1 and CDR2: MNHEY, SVGAGI. The V end lost 6 bases, the J end lost 6 bases, and 18 bases lay between the germline ends. This CDR3 comprises 15 residues. Here the CDR3 DNA reads TGTGCCAGCAGGTTCCTAGGAGGGTCCCGCAATGAGCAGTTCTTC. Protein product: CASRFLGGSRNEQFF.

The V call is TRBV10-3, the J call TRBJ2-2, with 7 bases lining up with TRBD2. V gave up 7 bases and J gave up 0 bases; unmatched junction bases: 8. Germline V gene data show CDR1 as ENHRY and CDR2 as SYGVKD. This CDR3 has 16 amino acids. CDR3 region: CAITDAAGTNTGELFF. CDR3 DNA sequence: TGTGCCATCACCGACGCAGCGGGAACGAACACCGGGGAGCTGTTTTTT.

This clone was detected a few times. This chain joins TRBV30 and TRBJ2-1, with 7 positions matching TRBD1. This CDR3 region has 16 residues. Germline CDR1 and CDR2: GTSNPN and SVGIG (reference sequence). The junction had 11 bases not matched to a gene; V was cut back by 4 bases and J by 2 bases. The CDR3 DNA is TGTGCCTGGAACCACCAGGGACAGAGAGCCTACAATGAGCAGTTCTTC. It encodes CAWNHQGQRAYNEQFF.

The chain is built from TRBV29-1 and TRBJ1-1, with 8 bases fitting TRBD1. This CDR3 region has 13 residues. V lost 6 bases and J lost 3; bases outside the gene matches: 6. Germline lookup yields CDR1 SQVTM and CDR2 ANQGSEA. CDR3 protein: CSVTGTGHTEAFF. DNA of the CDR3: TGCAGCGTGACCGGGACAGGTCACACTGAAGCTTTCTTT.

V and J are TRBV28 and TRBJ2-1; 9 nucleotides match TRBD2. CDR3 length: 16 amino acids. Trimming removed 4 bases from V and 0 bases from J; junction bases left unmatched: 4. Per germline, CDR1 MDHEN and CDR2 SYDVKM. CDR3 DNA sequence: TGTGCCAGCAGTTACATTAGCGGGAGCTCCTACAATGAGCAGTTCTTC. It encodes CASSYISGSSYNEQFF. Filled out from reference TRBV28 and TRBJ2-1, the complete variable domain reads DVKVTQSSRYLVKRTGEKVFLECVQDMDHENMFWYRQDPGLGLRLIYFSYDVKMKEKGDIPEGYSVSREKKERFSLILESASTNQTSMYLCASSYISGSSYNEQFFGPGTRLTVL.

V usage is TRBV28 and J usage is TRBJ1-3; the match to TRBD1 covers 7 bases. Germline CDR1 and CDR2: MDHEN and SYDVKM. This CDR3 comprises 15 residues. V dropped 2 bases and J dropped 2; count of bases not matched to a gene: 3. The CDR3 DNA reads TGTGCCAGCAGTTTACACACAGGGGCTGGAAACACCATATATTTT. Translation gives CASSLHTGAGNTIYF.

The sample holds a few counts of this clone. The J gene is TRBJ2-3, the V gene TRBV11-3, with D unresolved. Germline-derived CDR1 and CDR2 are SGHNT and YENEEA. This CDR3 is 15 amino acids long. The ends were cut back, 0 bases at V and 3 bases at J, with 10 bases in the middle. In DNA form, the CDR3 reads TGTGCCAGCAGCTTAGAGTCCCCCGTGACAGATACGCAGTATTTT. Translating gives CASSLESPVTDTQYF.

CDR3 sequence (DNA): TGTGCCAGCAGTTTAGGGCCGAGAACAGCTAATGAAAAACTGTTTTTT. It codes for CASSLGPRTANEKLFF. The chain recombines TRBV28 with TRBJ1-4; no reliable D call. Germline CDR1 is MDHEN and CDR2 is SYDVKM. V was cut by 2 bases and J by 3 bases, with 13 bases left in between. This CDR3 is built from 16 residues. The whole variable domain, remainder taken from reference TRBV28 and TRBJ1-4, is DVKVTQSSRYLVKRTGEKVFLECVQDMDHENMFWYRQDPGLGLRLIYFSYDVKMKEKGDIPEGYSVSREKKERFSLILESASTNQTSMYLCASSLGPRTANEKLFFGSGTQLSVL.

The chain carries TRBV4-2 and TRBJ1-2, with D unresolved. The CDR3 contains 14 residues. V was cut by 0 bases and J by 4 bases, with 9 bases left in between. Germline V gene sequence: CDR1 LGHNA, CDR2 YNFKEQ. CDR3 in amino acids: CASSQDPVAYGYTF. For the CDR3, the DNA is TGTGCCAGCAGCCAAGATCCAGTCGCCTATGGCTACACCTTC.